What follows are 30 T cell receptor beta chains derived from one specimen sequenced in a study of metastatic and nonmetastatic thyroid tumors. TCRdb re-called clones from the PCR reads using MiXCR. The sample lists over 10,000 clones, more than 30% occurring once. Prior to thyroid surgery, none of the patients had received any treatment. Sequenced sample: tumor tissue. Receptors originate from a female donor with papillary thyroid cancer or a benign thyroid nodule (not recorded which). Some clones in this sample may be carry-over from other donors' samples.

This clone has a handful of counts. The chain links TRBV15 to TRBJ1-5; possible D gene TRBD1, 5 bases. The CDR3 runs 17 residues. Trimming removed 1 base from V and 4 bases from J, with 17 bases in between. The germline gives CDR1 LNHNV, CDR2 YYDKDF (reference sequence). The DNA for the CDR3 is TGTGCCACCAGCAGAGTCCTCGGGACGGCCTTGAATCAGCCCCAGCATTTT. It codes for CATSRVLGTALNQPQHF.

This clone occurred a few times. This chain connects TRBV9 to TRBJ2-7; weak D call: TRBD2 (6 bases). This CDR3 is 15 amino acids long. Germline values: CDR1 SGDLS, CDR2 YYNGEE. The germline V and J ends were trimmed by 0 bases and 3 bases, with 13 bases remaining between them. The CDR3 DNA reads as TGTGCCAGCAGCGTAGATGGAGGGACGAACTACGAGCAGTACTTC. Protein: CASSVDGGTNYEQYF.

The chain combines TRBV27 with TRBJ2-5; D call uncertain. Trimming removed 4 bases from V and 2 bases from J, with 14 bases in between. The CDR3 covers 15 residues. Germline V CDR1 and CDR2: MNHEY, SMNVEV (reference sequence). The CDR3 sequence: CASSSRGLRQETQYF. DNA of the CDR3: TGTGCCAGCAGTTCACGAGGTTTGAGGCAAGAGACCCAGTACTTC.

This clone was recorded once. This chain uses TRBV20-1 with TRBJ2-1; 7 bases map to TRBD1. Trimming took 3 bases from V and 6 from J; bases not matched to a gene: 8. Germline assignment: CDR1 DFQATT and CDR2 SNEGSKA (reference sequence). The CDR3 is 14 residues long. CDR3 sequence reads: CSARGQHWGNEQFF. The CDR3 DNA follows: TGCAGTGCTAGGGGACAGCATTGGGGCAATGAGCAGTTCTTC.

V and J are TRBV5-1 and TRBJ1-2; D is undetermined. The CDR3 covers 14 residues. Per germline, CDR1 SGHRS and CDR2 YFSETQ. The V gene lost 3 bases and the J gene lost 6 bases, with 15 bases spanning the gap. The CDR3 region is CASSSTRTSNGYTF. In DNA, the CDR3 is TGCGCCAGCAGCTCGACTCGTACCTCCAATGGCTACACCTTC.

By frequency in the sample, this clone is medium-sized. The chain carries TRBV5-1 and TRBJ1-1, with D uncertain. This CDR3 has 17 amino acids. From germline, CDR1 is SGHRS and CDR2 YFSETQ. V lost 2 bases to trimming and J lost 1 base, with 18 bases between them. The CDR3 DNA follows: TGCGCCAGCAGCTTAAAGGGAATAGGGAGGGCGAACACTGAAGCTTTCTTT. Its protein product is CASSLKGIGRANTEAFF.

This clone was picked up many times. The chain uses TRBV7-3 and TRBJ2-5; D is uncertain. Deletions cut 2 bases from V and 8 bases from J, with 12 bases between. Germline values: CDR1 SGHTA, CDR2 FQGTGA. CDR3 size: 13 residues. Here the CDR3 reads CASSLGFGETQYF. In nucleotides, the CDR3 is TGTGCCAGCAGCTTAGGATTTGGGGAAACCCAGTACTTC.

This clone was picked up one time. An end of the junction does not agree with germline; a read error may underlie this. This chain links TRBV11-2 with TRBJ2-3; maybe TRBD2 (6 bases). Germline CDR1 is SGHAT and CDR2 is FQNNGV. The CDR3 spans 16 residues. The CDR3 DNA is TGTGCCAGCAGCTTAGAGACCTTCGTGACTAGAGATACTCAGTATTTT. This translates into CASSLETFVTRDTQYF.

With regard to this clone: One end of the junction is discordant with germline, which a read error may explain. The chain joins TRBV6-2 or TRBV6-3 to TRBJ2-3, with 14 bases that match TRBD2. This CDR3 has 18 amino acids. Germline-derived CDR1 and CDR2 are MNHEY and SVGEGT. This CDR3 is CASRPTSGRAQLSDMQYF. The CDR3 DNA follows: TGTGCCAGCAGGCCGACTAGCGGGAGGGCCCAGTTGTCAGATATGCAGTATTTT.

The genes are TRBV11-3 and TRBJ1-1, with D maybe TRBD1 (6 bases). This CDR3 region has 12 residues. Trimming pared 5 bases from V and 7 bases from J, leaving 11 bases between. The germline CDR1 and CDR2 sequences are SGHNT and YENEEA. This CDR3 reads CASSRSGVEAFF. CDR3 DNA sequence: TGTGCCAGCAGCCGGTCAGGGGTTGAAGCTTTCTTT. The variable domain in full, with the rest retrieved from reference TRBV11-3 and TRBJ1-1, is EAGVVQSPRYKIIEKKQPVAFWCNPISGHNTLYWYLQNLGQGPELLIRYENEEAVDDSQLPKDRFSAERLKGVDSTLKIQPAELGDSAVYLCASSRSGVEAFFGQGTRLTVV.

This clone was seen a few times. The chain is built from TRBV4-1 and TRBJ1-5, with D possibly matching TRBD1 (5 bases). This CDR3 has 14 residues. V gave up 5 bases and J gave up 3 bases, with 11 bases separating them. The V gene's germline CDR1 is MGHRA and CDR2 YSYEKL. DNA of the CDR3: TGCGCCAGCAGCAGGGGCAGGTCCAATCAGCCCCAGCATTTT. It encodes CASSRGRSNQPQHF.

This clone showed up many times. The chain employs TRBV10-3 and TRBJ2-3, with TRBD2 identical over 11 bases. V gave up 10 bases and J gave up 6 bases; unmatched junction bases: 15. The CDR3 has 16 residues. The germline gives CDR1 ENHRY, CDR2 SYGVKD. CDR3 protein: CATHPSTSGVTDTQYF. For the CDR3, the DNA is TGTGCCACGCATCCCTCGACTAGCGGGGTGACGGATACGCAGTATTTT.

This chain uses TRBV6-1 with TRBJ2-2; no firm D call. Trimming cost V 6 bases and J 1 base, with 9 bases left between them. The CDR3 sequence is 14 residues long. Germline V gene lookup returns CDR1 MNHNS and CDR2 SASEGT. CDR3 sequence: CASRYSLNTGELFF. CDR3 DNA: TGTGCCAGCAGGTATTCCTTGAACACCGGGGAGCTGTTTTTT.

This clone was counted only a few times. The V and J genes are TRBV28 and TRBJ2-7; D is unclear. Trimming pared 5 bases from V and 0 bases from J, leaving 14 bases between. CDR3 length equals 15 residues. Germline CDR1 MDHEN, CDR2 SYDVKM. The CDR3 DNA sequence: TGTGCCAGCAGTCCCCAGGTACTAATCTCCTACGAGCAGTACTTC. This sequence encodes CASSPQVLISYEQYF.

This chain links TRBV5-4 with TRBJ1-6; a weak D match, TRBD1 (5 bases). The CDR3 sequence is 16 residues long. V lost 4 bases and J lost 10, with 21 bases in between. Germline CDR1 SGHNT, CDR2 YYREEE (reference sequence). CDR3 residues: CASSTWDRGIGSPLHF. DNA for the CDR3: TGTGCCAGCAGCACGTGGGACCGCGGGATAGGATCACCCCTCCACTTT. The full variable domain, rest sourced from reference TRBV5-4 and TRBJ1-6, is ETGVTQSPTHLIKTRGQQVTLRCSSQSGHNTVSWYQQALGQGPQFIFQYYREEENGRGNFPPRFSGLQFPNYSSELNVNALELDDSALYLCASSTWDRGIGSPLHFGNGTRLTVT.

This clone appeared a few times. The chain combines TRBV3-1 with TRBJ2-5; 11 nucleotides line up with TRBD2. The CDR3 runs to 14 residues. Trimming removed 4 bases from V and 5 bases from J; junction bases left unmatched: 3. Germline lookup yields CDR1 LGHDT and CDR2 YNNKEL (reference sequence). The CDR3 here is CASSPIAGGETQYF. CDR3 bases: TGTGCCAGCAGCCCTATAGCGGGAGGGGAGACCCAGTACTTC.

This clone qualifies as medium-sized (0.01 to 0.1%). The chain uses TRBV11-2 and TRBJ2-7; a weak D match, TRBD2 (5 bases). CDR3 length: 13 amino acids. Germline values: CDR1 SGHAT, CDR2 FQNNGV. With 7 bases removed from V and 3 bases from J, the gap between germline ends came to 13 bases. CDR3: CASTPGGVYEQYF. CDR3 DNA sequence: TGTGCCAGCACCCCAGGAGGTGTCTACGAGCAGTACTTC. The variable domain in full, with the rest retrieved from reference TRBV11-2 and TRBJ2-7, is EAGVAQSPRYKIIEKRQSVAFWCNPISGHATLYWYQQILGQGPKLLIQFQNNGVVDDSQLPKDRFSAERLKGVDSTLKIQPAKLEDSAVYLCASTPGGVYEQYFGPGTRLTVT.

The rearrangement uses TRBV28 and TRBJ1-2; D is possibly TRBD1 (5 bases). CDR3 size: 15 residues. Trimming removed 5 bases at V and 5 bases at J, with 18 bases between. Germline V gene data show CDR1 as MDHEN and CDR2 as SYDVKM. CDR3 protein: CASSQRGTDLYGYTF. The CDR3 DNA reads TGTGCCAGCAGTCAAAGAGGGACGGACCTTTATGGCTACACCTTC.

With respect to this clone: The final CDR3 position lacks the conserved phenylalanine or tryptophan, pointing to a likely read error. The V gene is TRBV20-1, the J gene TRBJ2-5; D possibly corresponds to TRBD1 (5 bases). Trimming left V 2 bases short and J 5 bases short, with 9 bases between. The CDR3 has 12 amino acids. Germline V lookup: CDR1 DFQATT, CDR2 SNEGSKA (reference sequence). The CDR3 DNA sequence: TGCAGTGCTAGATTTTCAGGGGAGACCCAGTACTCC. This sequence encodes CSARFSGETQYS.

This clone showed up just once. V is TRBV20-1 and J is TRBJ1-3, with 9 bases fitting TRBD1. After removal of 0 bases from V and 10 bases from J, the junction contained 7 bases not matched to a gene. Germline V lookup: CDR1 DFQATT, CDR2 SNEGSKA (reference sequence). The CDR3 has 14 amino acids. The CDR3 nucleotides read TGCAGTGCTAGAGAAGGACAGGGGCTCGGAACCATATATTTT. Translating gives CSAREGQGLGTIYF.

This clone has a handful of counts. The CDR3 loop is CASSLGGRSLVAQYF. In DNA, the CDR3 is TGTGCCAGCAGCCTGGGGGGCAGGTCTCTTGTGGCCCAGTACTTC. This rearrangement joins TRBV12-3 or TRBV12-4 to TRBJ2-5; D might be TRBD1 or TRBD2, each matching 6 bases. Trimming stripped 6 bases from V and 9 bases from J, with 23 bases between. The CDR3 is 15 residues long.

The chain carries TRBV20-1 and TRBJ1-6, with TRBD1 as a possible D gene (6 bases). CDR1 is DFQATT and CDR2 is SNEGSKA in the germline V gene (reference sequence). The CDR3 has 16 amino acids. The germline V and J ends were trimmed by 0 bases and 6 bases, with 15 bases remaining between them. CDR3 loop: CSARDPGGVGNSPLHF. The DNA of the CDR3 is TGCAGTGCTAGAGACCCCGGGGGCGTGGGTAATTCACCCCTCCACTTT.

This clone was seen a handful of times. This chain connects TRBV27 to TRBJ2-2; D not certain. V lost 4 bases and J lost 6, with 9 bases in between. Germline lookup yields CDR1 MNHEY and CDR2 SMNVEV (reference sequence). There are 13 residues in the CDR3. The CDR3 DNA follows: TGTGCCAGCAGTTCCCCCGCGGCCGGGGAGCTGTTTTTT. This codes for CASSSPAAGELFF.

This clone came up a few times. This chain links TRBV6-5 with TRBJ2-7; D may be TRBD2 (6 bases). The CDR3 consists of 13 residues. Germline V gene lookup returns CDR1 MNHEY and CDR2 SVGAGI. Deletions cut 3 bases from V and 6 bases from J, with 12 bases between. The chain's CDR3 is CASSYNSGGEQYF. The CDR3 DNA follows: TGTGCCAGCAGTTATAACTCCGGGGGCGAGCAGTACTTC.

This clone occurred once. V and J are TRBV20-1 and TRBJ1-1; 7 nucleotides line up with TRBD1. Germline CDR1 is DFQATT and CDR2 is SNEGSKA (reference sequence). V gave up 3 bases and J gave up 5 bases; unmatched junction bases: 12. The CDR3 covers 15 residues. The CDR3 is CSARFRGGMMTEAFF. The CDR3 nucleotides read TGCAGTGCTAGGTTCAGGGGGGGGATGATGACTGAAGCTTTCTTT.

This clone has at least ten counts. A much larger clone lies one base from this, so it may be a read error. The chain is built from TRBV6-1 and TRBJ1-6; the D gene is possibly TRBD1 (5 bases). Germline-derived CDR1 and CDR2 are MNHNS and SASEGT. V dropped 6 bases and J dropped 12 bases, with 21 bases sitting between them. The CDR3 is 15 amino acids. The CDR3 nucleotides read TGTGCCAGCAGCCGCCTACAGGACCACGGGGGACCCCTCCACTTT. This gives the protein CASSRLQDHGGPLHF.

At least ten counts were recorded for this clone. The V call is TRBV5-1, the J call TRBJ1-1, with unresolved D. This CDR3 contains 13 residues. Germline CDR1 reads SGHRS; CDR2 reads YFSETQ. Deletions cut 4 bases from V and 8 bases from J, with 15 bases between. CDR3 loop: CASSQQVRDEAFF. The CDR3 coding sequence is TGCGCCAGCAGCCAGCAGGTACGTGACGAAGCTTTCTTT.

The V and J genes are TRBV7-2 and TRBJ2-7; 9 nucleotides agree with TRBD1. The CDR3 covers 15 residues. Per germline, CDR1 SGHTA and CDR2 FQGNSA. With 5 bases clipped from V and 2 bases from J, the junction kept 7 bases outside the gene matches. The CDR3 bases are TGTGCCAGCAGCCGAGGGACAGGGAGAACCTACGAGCAGTACTTC. Its translation is CASSRGTGRTYEQYF.

The chain employs TRBV20-1 and TRBJ2-7; 9 positions agree with TRBD2. Trimming at V came to 2 bases and at J to 4 bases, leaving 9 bases not matched to a gene. This CDR3 is built from 15 residues. Germline V gene sequence: CDR1 DFQATT, CDR2 SNEGSKA (reference sequence). DNA of the CDR3: TGCAGTGCTAGAACTGAGACTAGCGGAAAATACGAGCAGTACTTC. It encodes CSARTETSGKYEQYF.

The chain links TRBV20-1 to TRBJ2-3; 7 bases fit TRBD2. V lost 6 bases to trimming and J lost 5 bases; unmatched junction nucleotides: 11. Per germline, CDR1 DFQATT and CDR2 SNEGSKA (reference sequence). The CDR3 runs to 14 residues. The CDR3 nucleotides are TGCAGTGCCCCATTGCGGGAGAGGAAAGATACGCAGTATTTT. Encoded protein: CSAPLRERKDTQYF.